The 4 T cell receptor beta chains below were found in one sample sequenced in a study of T-cell reconstitution after alpha-beta-depleted transplantation in children. Unique molecular identifiers were used in preparing the TCRbeta library. In TCRdb, the PCR reads were re-called with MiXCR into one record per CDR3 protein. The sample has about 420,000 distinct CDR3 sequences; under 20% are singletons. The sequencing here drew on PBMCs, mostly from graft donor cells, taken 360 days after TCRalphabeta/CD19-depleted stem cell transplant. The receptor set was obtained from a boy less than two years old who had a stem cell transplant for Wiskott-Aldrich syndrome, so the T cells may come from the graft donor.

The rearrangement links TRBV12-3 or TRBV12-4 to TRBJ1-2, with a possible D match to TRBD1 (6 bases). The CDR3 runs to 13 residues. Trimming took off 5 bases at V and 3 bases at J, with 10 bases between the two ends. The CDR3 coding sequence is TGTGCCAGCAGTAGCAGGGGCGACTATGGCTACACCTTC. The encoded protein is CASSSRGDYGYTF.

This chain uses TRBV6-5 with TRBJ1-1; TRBD1 might be the D (6 bases). The length of the CDR3 is 16 residues. The germline gives CDR1 MNHEY, CDR2 SVGAGI. V was cut by 5 bases and J by 5 bases, with 21 bases left in between. The CDR3, as DNA: TGTGCCAGCAGTCCCCTAGGCGAGCAGGGGAGGACTGAAGCTTTCTTT. This codes for CASSPLGEQGRTEAFF.

The chain's CDR3 is CASSRGTSGRWTDTQYF. The CDR3, as DNA: TGTGCCAGTAGTAGGGGCACTAGCGGGAGATGGACAGATACGCAGTATTTT. The genes are TRBV19 and TRBJ2-3, with 11 bases matching TRBD2. V shed 4 bases, J shed 3 bases, and the junction held 9 bases outside the gene matches. Germline assignment: CDR1 LNHDA and CDR2 SQIVND (reference sequence). The CDR3 runs to 17 residues.

J is TRBJ2-3 and V is TRBV11-2, with 9 bases lining up with TRBD2. The germline CDR1 and CDR2 sequences are SGHAT and FQNNGV. The CDR3 has 19 residues. The V gene end was trimmed by 5 bases and the J gene end by 3 bases; junction bases not matched to a gene: 18. CDR3 amino acids: CASSSKRGDSPSSTDTQYF. DNA of the CDR3: TGTGCCAGCAGCAGTAAGCGGGGGGACTCCCCTAGTAGTACAGATACGCAGTATTTT. Full variable domain (remainder filled in from reference TRBV11-2 and TRBJ2-3): EAGVAQSPRYKIIEKRQSVAFWCNPISGHATLYWYQQILGQGPKLLIQFQNNGVVDDSQLPKDRFSAERLKGVDSTLKIQPAKLEDSAVYLCASSSKRGDSPSSTDTQYFGPGTRLTVL.